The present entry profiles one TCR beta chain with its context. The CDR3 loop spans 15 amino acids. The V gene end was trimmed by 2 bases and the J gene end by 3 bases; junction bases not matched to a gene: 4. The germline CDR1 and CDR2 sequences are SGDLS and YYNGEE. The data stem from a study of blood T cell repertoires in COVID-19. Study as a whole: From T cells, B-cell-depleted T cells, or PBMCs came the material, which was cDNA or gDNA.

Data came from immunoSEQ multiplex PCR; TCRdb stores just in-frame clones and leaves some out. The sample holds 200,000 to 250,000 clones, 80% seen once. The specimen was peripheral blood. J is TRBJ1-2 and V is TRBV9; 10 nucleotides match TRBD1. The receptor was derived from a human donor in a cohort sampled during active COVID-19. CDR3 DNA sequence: TGTGCCAGCAGCGTGGGGACAGGGGCTGACTATGGCTACACCTTC. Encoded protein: CASSVGTGADYGYTF.